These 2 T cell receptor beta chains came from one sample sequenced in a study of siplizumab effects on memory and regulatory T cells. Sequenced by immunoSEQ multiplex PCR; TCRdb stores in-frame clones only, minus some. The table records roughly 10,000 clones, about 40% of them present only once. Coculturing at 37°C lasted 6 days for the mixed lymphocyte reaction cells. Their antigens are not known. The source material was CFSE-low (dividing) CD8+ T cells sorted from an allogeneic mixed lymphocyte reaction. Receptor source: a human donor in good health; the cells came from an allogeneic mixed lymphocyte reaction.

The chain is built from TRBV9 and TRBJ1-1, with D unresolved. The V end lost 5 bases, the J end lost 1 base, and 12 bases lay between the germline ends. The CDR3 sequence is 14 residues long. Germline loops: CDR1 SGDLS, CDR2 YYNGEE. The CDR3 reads CASSYSPGNTEAFF. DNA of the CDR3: TGTGCCAGCAGTTACTCTCCAGGGAACACTGAAGCTTTCTTT.

The CDR3: CASSLDGRVGDTQYF. The CDR3 DNA is TGTGCCAGCAGTTTGGACGGTAGGGTAGGAGATACGCAGTATTTT. V gene TRBV27 combines with J gene TRBJ2-3; no clear D gene. Germline CDR1 reads MNHEY; CDR2 reads SMNVEV (reference sequence). Between the trimmed V and J ends, which lost 3 bases and 5 bases, there was a span of 15 bases. This CDR3 region has 15 residues.